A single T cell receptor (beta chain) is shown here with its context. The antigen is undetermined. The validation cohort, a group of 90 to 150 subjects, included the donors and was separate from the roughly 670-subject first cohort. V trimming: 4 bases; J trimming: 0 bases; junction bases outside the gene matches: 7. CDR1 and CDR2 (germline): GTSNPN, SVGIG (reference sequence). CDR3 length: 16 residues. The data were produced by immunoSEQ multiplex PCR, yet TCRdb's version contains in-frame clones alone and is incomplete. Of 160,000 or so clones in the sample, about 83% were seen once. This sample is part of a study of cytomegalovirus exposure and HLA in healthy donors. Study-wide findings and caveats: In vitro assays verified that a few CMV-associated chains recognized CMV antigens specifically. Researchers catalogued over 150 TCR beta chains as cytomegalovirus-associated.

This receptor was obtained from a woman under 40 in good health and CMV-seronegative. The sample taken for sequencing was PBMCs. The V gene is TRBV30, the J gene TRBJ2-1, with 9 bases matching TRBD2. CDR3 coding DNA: TGTGCCTGGATGGCCCTAGCGGGGAGCTCCTACAATGAGCAGTTCTTC. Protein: CAWMALAGSSYNEQFF.